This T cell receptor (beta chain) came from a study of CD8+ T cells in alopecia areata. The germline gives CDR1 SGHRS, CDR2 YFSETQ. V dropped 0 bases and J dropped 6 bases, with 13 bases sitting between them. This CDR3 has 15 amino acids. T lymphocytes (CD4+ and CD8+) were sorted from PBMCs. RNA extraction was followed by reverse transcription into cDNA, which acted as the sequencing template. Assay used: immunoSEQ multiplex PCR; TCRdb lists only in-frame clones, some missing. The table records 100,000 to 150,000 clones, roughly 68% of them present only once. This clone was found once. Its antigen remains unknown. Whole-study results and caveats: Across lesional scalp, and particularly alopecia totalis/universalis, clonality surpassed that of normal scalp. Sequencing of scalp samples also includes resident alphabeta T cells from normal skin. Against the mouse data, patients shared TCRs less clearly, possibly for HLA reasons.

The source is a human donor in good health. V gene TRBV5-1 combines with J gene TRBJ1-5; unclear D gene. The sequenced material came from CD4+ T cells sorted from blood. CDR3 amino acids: CASSLEPVEGQPQHF. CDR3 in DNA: TGCGCCAGCAGCTTGGAGCCTGTGGAAGGTCAGCCCCAGCATTTT.